These 14 T cell receptor beta chains came from one sample sequenced in a study of T cell changes during pregnancy in multiple sclerosis. Some clones are missing from TCRdb's copy, which holds only in-frame ones; the method was immunoSEQ multiplex PCR. Among some 73,000 clones, 92% were seen once, and the ten largest hold about 2.8%. Specimen: peripheral blood, collected in the third trimester of pregnancy. The receptors were gathered from a female donor in good health, enrolled as a control in a pregnancy study.

This chain uses TRBV18 with TRBJ1-5; D ambiguous. The CDR3 is 13 amino acids. The V end was cut by 2 bases, the J end by 5 bases, with 7 bases between. Germline V lookup: CDR1 KGHSH, CDR2 LQKENI. CDR3 DNA: TGTGCCAGCTCACCAGTCGGGGATCAGCCCCAGCATTTT. It codes for CASSPVGDQPQHF. Supplemented by reference TRBV18 and TRBJ1-5, the full variable domain reads NAGVMQNPRHLVRRRGQEARLRCSPMKGHSHVYWYRQLPEEGLKFMVYLQKENIIDESGMPKERFSAEFPKEGPSILRIQQVVRGDSAAYFCASSPVGDQPQHFGDGTRLSIL.

This clone is a singleton in its sample. This chain connects TRBV5-6 to TRBJ2-2; 10 bases align to TRBD2. With 4 bases clipped from V and 5 bases from J, the junction kept 8 bases outside the gene matches. The CDR3 spans 16 residues. CDR1 and CDR2 from the germline V gene are SGHDT and YYEEEE. DNA for the CDR3: TGTGCCAGCAGCCCGAGCGGGGGGGCCGGTACCGGGGAGCTGTTTTTT. Residues: CASSPSGGAGTGELFF.

The chain is built from TRBV10-1 and TRBJ2-7; weak D call: TRBD1 (5 bases). Germline CDR1 is WNHNN and CDR2 is SYGVQD (reference sequence). V was shortened by 4 bases and J by 2 bases, with 9 bases between the two germline ends. The CDR3 is 13 amino acids. CDR3 protein: CASSGQSAYEQYF. In nucleotides, the CDR3 is TGCGCCAGCAGTGGACAGAGCGCCTACGAGCAGTACTTC.

J is TRBJ2-3 and V is TRBV6-4, with 11 bases lining up with TRBD2. The J segment lost 3 bases and the V segment lost 5 bases, leaving 4 bases of the junction unmatched. The CDR3 extends over 15 amino acids. Germline V gene data show CDR1 as MRHNA and CDR2 as SNTAGT. CDR3 amino acids: CASSKLAGATDTQYF. In DNA, the CDR3 is TGTGCCAGCAGTAAACTAGCGGGAGCAACAGATACGCAGTATTTT.

The chain links TRBV27 to TRBJ2-3; the match to TRBD2 covers 9 bases. The V and J ends lost 6 bases and 7 bases, in that order; junction bases with no gene match: 8. This CDR3 spans 14 amino acids. The V gene's germline CDR1 is MNHEY and CDR2 SMNVEV (reference sequence). In nucleotides, the CDR3 is TGTGCCAGCAGCGGAGCGGGGGGCCGTTATACGCAGTATTTT. Its protein is CASSGAGGRYTQYF.

V is TRBV28 and J is TRBJ2-7; TRBD1 matches at 7 bases. J gave up 6 bases and V 5 bases, and 7 bases lay outside the gene matches. Germline V gene sequence: CDR1 MDHEN, CDR2 SYDVKM. This CDR3 contains 13 residues. CDR3 residues: CASSTTGLGEQYF. The CDR3 region has the DNA TGTGCCAGCAGTACGACAGGGCTTGGCGAGCAGTACTTC.

The V gene is TRBV18, the J gene TRBJ2-5, with D tentatively TRBD1 (6 bases). CDR1 and CDR2 from the germline V gene are KGHSH and LQKENI. Trimming pared 6 bases from V and 1 base from J, leaving 12 bases between. There are 14 residues in the CDR3. The CDR3 reads CASSLDSLQETQYF. In DNA form, the CDR3 reads TGTGCCAGCTCCCTGGACAGCCTCCAAGAGACCCAGTACTTC.

J is TRBJ1-3 and V is TRBV6-5; TRBD1 matches at 8 bases. This CDR3 is built from 13 residues. With V trimmed by 7 bases and J by 4 bases, 3 bases remained unmatched. Germline V gene lookup returns CDR1 MNHEY and CDR2 SVGAGI. CDR3 sequence reads: CASMQGAGNTIYF. The CDR3 bases are TGTGCCAGCATGCAGGGGGCGGGAAACACCATATATTTT.

In DNA form, the CDR3 reads TGCAGCGTTGGTTTCCGGTTGAGTAGCGGGGAGCTGTTTTTT. Translating it yields CSVGFRLSSGELFF. The genes are TRBV29-1 and TRBJ2-2, with no clear D. This CDR3 has 14 residues. In germline, CDR1 is SQVTM, CDR2 ANQGSEA. The ends were cut back, 4 bases at V and 7 bases at J, with 16 bases in the middle.

The chain couples TRBV6-4 to TRBJ1-4; 7 bases align to TRBD1. The ends lost 6 bases at V and 3 bases at J; junction bases unmatched: 13. CDR3 size: 17 residues. Per the germline V gene, CDR1 is MRHNA and CDR2 is SNTAGT. CDR3 DNA: TGTGCCAGCAGCTCTGGACAGGCTCAAGAATCTAATGAAAAACTGTTTTTT. Its translation: CASSSGQAQESNEKLFF.

V gene TRBV2 combines with J gene TRBJ2-1; 14 bases match TRBD2. V dropped 5 bases and J dropped 9; count of bases not matched to a gene: 6. Germline CDR1 SNHLY, CDR2 FYNNEI. This CDR3 comprises 15 residues. The CDR3 bases are TGTGCCAGCAGTACGGGACTAGCGGGAGTCGGTGAGCAGTTCTTC. Protein product: CASSTGLAGVGEQFF.

The CDR3 sequence: CASSGQGISNQPQHF. The CDR3 nucleotides read TGTGCCAGCAGTGGGCAGGGTATTAGCAATCAGCCCCAGCATTTT. The chain uses TRBV2 and TRBJ1-5, with a tentative D call TRBD1 (5 bases). This CDR3 has 15 residues. V lost 4 bases and J lost 0, with 10 bases in between. Germline loops: CDR1 SNHLY, CDR2 FYNNEI.

The V and J genes are TRBV4-3 and TRBJ1-2; D unclear. The CDR3 is 14 amino acids. Looked up from germline, CDR1 is LGHNA and CDR2 is YSLEER. Trimming took 0 bases from V and 8 from J, leaving 13 bases between them. The DNA of the CDR3 is TGCGCCAGCAGCCAAGATCTTGTAGAATTGGGCTACACCTTC. Protein product: CASSQDLVELGYTF.

V and J are TRBV9 and TRBJ1-1; TRBD1 agrees at 9 bases. V was clipped by 0 bases and J by 0 bases; unmatched bases: 3. Germline CDR1 reads SGDLS; CDR2 reads YYNGEE. The CDR3 has 16 amino acids. This CDR3 is CASSVGGTGMNTEAFF. For the CDR3, the DNA is TGTGCCAGCAGCGTAGGGGGGACAGGGATGAACACTGAAGCTTTCTTT.